This note documents a single T cell receptor (beta chain) sequence. No antigen is known for it. This specimen comes from a study of identical twins. Each cDNA held unique molecular identifiers, and template switching gave it a universal primer site. TCRdb recomputed calls from the 5' RACE reads with MiXCR, one row per CDR3 protein. The sample has 540,000 or so distinct CDR3 sequences, more than 20% seen once. Germline V gene sequence: CDR1 ENHRY, CDR2 SYGVKD. The V gene lost 3 bases and the J gene lost 7 bases, with 13 bases spanning the gap. The CDR3 is 15 amino acids. Regarding the study as a whole: Zero-insertion analyses were open to partial confounding by invariant MAIT and iNKT cells. Out-of-frame alpha sequences common to twins exhibited a surplus of low generation probability.

This sample was shared with a second study, whose subject was yellow fever vaccine responses in identical twins.

The chain combines TRBV10-3 with TRBJ1-6, with D possibly TRBD1 on 6 matching bases. Sequenced sample: CD4+ T cells sorted from blood. This receptor was obtained from a woman between 18 and 29 years old in good health. The CDR3 protein is CAISDGGTTNSPLHF. The DNA of the CDR3 is TGTGCCATCAGTGATGGGGGGACAACGAATTCACCCCTCCACTTT.